Each of the 14 T cell receptor beta chains below was sequenced from the same sample in a study of CD4 T cells in relation to SARS-CoV-2 and coronaviruses. Which antigens these TCRs recognize remains unknown. Sequencing was performed with immunoSEQ multiplex PCR; in TCRdb, only in-frame clones are kept and a portion is missing. The sample has 20,000 to 25,000 clones; approximately 70% are singletons. The unexposed donors gave CD4+ T cells in 2011-2018, prior to COVID-19. Isolation of CD4+ T cells took place after less than twelve days in culture. Sequenced: CD4+ T cells from PBMCs, cultured in vitro. Receptor source: a human donor in good health.

As for this clone: A read error may account for a junction end that differs from germline. J is TRBJ1-6 and V is TRBV7-9; tentatively, D is TRBD1 (6 bases). The CDR3 loop spans 13 amino acids. Germline loops: CDR1 SEHNR, CDR2 FQNEAQ (reference sequence). The CDR3 DNA is TGTGCCAGCAGTTTAGGGGACAAATCACCCCTCCACTTT. It specifies CASSLGDKSPLHF.

This clone occurred a few times. The gene calls are TRBV3-1 (or the pseudogene TRBV3-2) and TRBJ2-1; D ambiguous. The CDR3 contains 15 residues. Per the germline V gene, CDR1 is LGHDT and CDR2 is YNNKEL (reference sequence). V shed 1 base and J shed 6 bases, with 13 bases lying between them. The CDR3 loop reads CASSQGPRSGNEQFF. CDR3 nucleotide sequence: TGTGCCAGCAGCCAAGGGCCCAGGTCCGGCAATGAGCAGTTCTTC.

The J gene is TRBJ2-7, the V gene TRBV30, with no clear D. Trimming left V 3 bases short and J 2 bases short, with 14 bases between. Germline V gene data show CDR1 as GTSNPN and CDR2 as SVGIG (reference sequence). The CDR3 length is 14 residues. The CDR3 loop is CAWSAGLDAYEQYF. In nucleotides, the CDR3 is TGTGCCTGGAGCGCCGGGCTTGACGCCTACGAGCAGTACTTC. Together with reference TRBV30 and TRBJ2-7, the CDR3 gives the full variable domain: SQTIHQWPATLVQPVGSPLSLECTVEGTSNPNLYWYRQAAGRGLQLLFYSVGIGQISSEVPQNLSASRPQDRQFILSSKKLLLSDSGFYLCAWSAGLDAYEQYFGPGTRLTVT.

The chain couples TRBV7-2 to TRBJ2-1; D perhaps matches TRBD1 (6 bases). The ends were cut back, 6 bases at V and 6 bases at J, with 18 bases in the middle. Looked up from germline, CDR1 is SGHTA and CDR2 is FQGNSA. This CDR3 has 15 residues. DNA of the CDR3: TGTGCCAGCAGTCCCAGCAGGGGAGTAGGCAATGAGCAGTTCTTC. It specifies CASSPSRGVGNEQFF. Using reference TRBV7-2 and TRBJ2-1 for the parts outside the CDR3, the full variable domain is GAGVSQSPSNKVTEKGKDVELRCDPISGHTALYWYRQSLGQGLEFLIYFQGNSAPDKSGLPSDRFSAERTGGSVSTLTIQRTQQEDSAVYLCASSPSRGVGNEQFFGPGTRLTVL.

V and J are TRBV5-1 and TRBJ2-3; possible D gene TRBD1, 6 bases. Per germline, CDR1 SGHRS and CDR2 YFSETQ. The CDR3 runs to 16 residues. The V end lost 0 bases, the J end lost 0 bases, and 11 bases lay between the germline ends. The DNA for the CDR3 is TGCGCCAGCAGCTTGGGGGGGCAAGCTAGCACAGATACGCAGTATTTT. Residues: CASSLGGQASTDTQYF.

This clone was seen a few times. The chain is built from TRBV28 and TRBJ1-2; D unresolved. The V gene's germline CDR1 is MDHEN and CDR2 SYDVKM. The CDR3 length is 14 residues. Trimming took off 6 bases at V and 4 bases at J, with 15 bases between the two ends. CDR3 protein: CASSSDGVSYGYTF. The CDR3 DNA follows: TGTGCCAGCAGCTCCGACGGGGTTAGCTATGGCTACACCTTC.

This clone appeared a few times. This chain joins TRBV19 and TRBJ2-1; 7 bases line up with TRBD1. Germline CDR1 is LNHDA and CDR2 is SQIVND (reference sequence). V trimming: 3 bases; J trimming: 4 bases; junction bases outside the gene matches: 6. The CDR3 length is 15 residues. CDR3: CASSIGTAGYNEQFF. The DNA of the CDR3 is TGTGCCAGTAGTATCGGGACAGCCGGGTACAATGAGCAGTTCTTC.

The chain joins TRBV6-6 to TRBJ1-3, with a possible D match to TRBD1 (6 bases). The CDR3 is 16 residues long. CDR1 and CDR2 from the germline V gene are MNHNY and SVGAGI (reference sequence). V shed 0 bases and J shed 3 bases, with 12 bases lying between them. In nucleotides, the CDR3 is TGTGCCAGCAGTTACTCGATGGACAGCTTTGGAAACACCATATATTTT. Protein product: CASSYSMDSFGNTIYF.

V and J are TRBV21-1 and TRBJ2-1; the table gives TRBD2 as D, unverified against the DNA. TRBV21-1 is noted as a pseudogene. The CDR3 is made up of 21 amino acids. Here the CDR3 DNA reads TGTGCCAGCAGCAAAGGTCGGTACGGGGTATTGATAGCGGGAGGCTACAATGAGCAGTTCTTC. Translation gives CASSKGRYGVLIAGGYNEQFF.

The V gene is TRBV28, the J gene TRBJ1-5; D might be TRBD1 (5 bases). The CDR3 is 14 residues long. The germline V gene has CDR1 MDHEN and CDR2 SYDVKM. The V and J ends lost 6 bases and 6 bases respectively, with 15 bases between them. CDR3 in DNA: TGTGCCAGCAGGACTACAGGTGACGGTCAGCCCCAGCATTTT. Translated: CASRTTGDGQPQHF. Filled out from reference TRBV28 and TRBJ1-5, the complete variable domain reads DVKVTQSSRYLVKRTGEKVFLECVQDMDHENMFWYRQDPGLGLRLIYFSYDVKMKEKGDIPEGYSVSREKKERFSLILESASTNQTSMYLCASRTTGDGQPQHFGDGTRLSIL.

The chain has TRBV29-1 and TRBJ1-3, with 9 nucleotides matching TRBD1. CDR1 and CDR2 (germline): SQVTM, ANQGSEA. V trimming: 4 bases; J trimming: 2 bases; junction bases outside the gene matches: 0. This CDR3 is 13 amino acids long. CDR3 nucleotides: TGCAGCGTTGGGGACAGGGCTGGAAACACCATATATTTT. Its protein is CSVGDRAGNTIYF.

The chain couples TRBV29-1 to TRBJ1-1, with D perhaps matching TRBD1 (6 bases). Between the trimmed V and J ends, which lost 3 bases and 5 bases, there was a span of 16 bases. Germline CDR1 is SQVTM and CDR2 is ANQGSEA. The CDR3 consists of 14 residues. Here the CDR3 DNA reads TGCAGCGTTGATCAACAGGGTCAAACAACTGAAGCTTTCTTT. Its translation: CSVDQQGQTTEAFF.

This clone came up once. Written as DNA, the CDR3 is TGTGCCAGCAGCTTGGCCGGGGGGGGAACCGGGGAGCTGTTTTTT. It translates to CASSLAGGGTGELFF. The rearrangement uses TRBV7-6 and TRBJ2-2, with 8 positions matching TRBD2. The CDR3 has 15 amino acids. Germline CDR1 is SGHVS and CDR2 is FNYEAQ. V lost 3 bases to trimming and J lost 5 bases; unmatched junction nucleotides: 5.

The V and J genes are TRBV5-5 and TRBJ2-7, with 11 bases matching TRBD2. V lost 0 bases and J lost 5; bases outside the gene matches: 10. This CDR3 is built from 17 residues. The germline V gene encodes CDR1 SGHKS and CDR2 YYEKEE (reference sequence). The CDR3 region has the DNA TGTGCCAGCAGCTTGGGTAGCGGGGGGGCTGTCGTCCACGAGCAGTACTTC. Protein: CASSLGSGGAVVHEQYF.